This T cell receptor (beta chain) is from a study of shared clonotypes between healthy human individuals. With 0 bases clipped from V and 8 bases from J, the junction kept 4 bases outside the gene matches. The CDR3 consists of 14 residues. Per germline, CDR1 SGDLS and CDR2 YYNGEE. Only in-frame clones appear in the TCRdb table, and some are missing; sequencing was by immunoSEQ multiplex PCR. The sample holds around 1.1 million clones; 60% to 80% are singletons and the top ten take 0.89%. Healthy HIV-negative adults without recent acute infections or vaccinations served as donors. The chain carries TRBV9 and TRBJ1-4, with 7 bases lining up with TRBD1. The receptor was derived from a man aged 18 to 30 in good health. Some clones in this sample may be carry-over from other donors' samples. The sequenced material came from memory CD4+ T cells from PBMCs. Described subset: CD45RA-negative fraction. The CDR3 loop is CASSVGGGREKLFF. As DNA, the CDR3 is TGTGCCAGCAGCGTAGGAGGGGGCCGGGAAAAACTGTTTTTT.